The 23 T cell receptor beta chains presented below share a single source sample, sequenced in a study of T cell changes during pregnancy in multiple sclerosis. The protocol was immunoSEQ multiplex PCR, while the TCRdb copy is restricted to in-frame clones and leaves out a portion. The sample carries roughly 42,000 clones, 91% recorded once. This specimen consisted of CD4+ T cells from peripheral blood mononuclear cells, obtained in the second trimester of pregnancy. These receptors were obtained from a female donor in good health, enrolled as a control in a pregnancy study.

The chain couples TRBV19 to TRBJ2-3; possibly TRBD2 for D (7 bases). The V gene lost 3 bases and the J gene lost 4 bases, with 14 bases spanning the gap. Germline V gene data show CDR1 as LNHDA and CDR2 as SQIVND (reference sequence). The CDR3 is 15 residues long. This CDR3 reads CASSIGGGGADTQYF. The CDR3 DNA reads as TGTGCCAGTAGTATTGGGGGAGGGGGGGCAGATACGCAGTATTTT.

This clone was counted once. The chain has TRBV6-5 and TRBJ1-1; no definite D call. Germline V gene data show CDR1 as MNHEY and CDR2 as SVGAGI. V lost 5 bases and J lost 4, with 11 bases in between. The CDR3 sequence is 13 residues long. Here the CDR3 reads CASSEYRGTEAFF. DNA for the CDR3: TGTGCCAGCAGTGAATACCGGGGCACTGAAGCTTTCTTT.

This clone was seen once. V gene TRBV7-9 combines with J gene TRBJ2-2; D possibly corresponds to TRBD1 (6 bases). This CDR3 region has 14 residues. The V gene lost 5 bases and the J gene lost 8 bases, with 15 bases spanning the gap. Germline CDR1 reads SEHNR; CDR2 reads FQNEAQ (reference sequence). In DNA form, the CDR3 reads TGTGCCAGCAGCCGATACAGGGATTCGGGGGAGCTGTTTTTT. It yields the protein CASSRYRDSGELFF. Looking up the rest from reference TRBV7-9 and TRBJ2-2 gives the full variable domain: DTGVSQNPRHKITKRGQNVTFRCDPISEHNRLYWYRQTLGQGPEFLTYFQNEAQLEKSRLLSDRFSAERPKGSFSTLEIQRTEQGDSAMYLCASSRYRDSGELFFGEGSRLTVL.

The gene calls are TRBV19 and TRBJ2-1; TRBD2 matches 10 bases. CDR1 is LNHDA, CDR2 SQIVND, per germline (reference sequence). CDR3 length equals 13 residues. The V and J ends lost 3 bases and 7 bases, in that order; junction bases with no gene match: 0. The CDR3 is CASSISGRNEQFF. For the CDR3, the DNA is TGTGCCAGTAGTATTAGCGGGAGGAATGAGCAGTTCTTC. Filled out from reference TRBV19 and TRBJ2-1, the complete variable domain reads DGGITQSPKYLFRKEGQNVTLSCEQNLNHDAMYWYRQDPGQGLRLIYYSQIVNDFQKGDIAEGYSVSREKKESFPLTVTSAQKNPTAFYLCASSISGRNEQFFGPGTRLTVL.

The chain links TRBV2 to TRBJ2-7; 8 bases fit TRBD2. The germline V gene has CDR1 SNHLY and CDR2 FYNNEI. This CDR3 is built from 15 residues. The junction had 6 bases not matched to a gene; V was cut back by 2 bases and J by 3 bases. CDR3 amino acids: CASSETSGTYYEQYF. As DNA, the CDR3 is TGTGCCAGCAGTGAAACTAGCGGAACTTACTACGAGCAGTACTTC.

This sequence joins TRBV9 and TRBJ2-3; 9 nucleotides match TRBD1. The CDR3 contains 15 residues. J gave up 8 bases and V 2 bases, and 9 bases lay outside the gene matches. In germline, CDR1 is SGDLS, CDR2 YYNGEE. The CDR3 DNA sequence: TGTGCCAGCAGCGTCCTGGACAGGGGTGGGGGTACGCAGTATTTT. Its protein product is CASSVLDRGGGTQYF. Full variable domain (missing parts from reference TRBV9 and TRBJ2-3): DSGVTQTPKHLITATGQRVTLRCSPRSGDLSVYWYQQSLDQGLQFLIQYYNGEERAKGNILERFSAQQFPDLHSELNLSSLELGDSALYFCASSVLDRGGGTQYFGPGTRLTVL.

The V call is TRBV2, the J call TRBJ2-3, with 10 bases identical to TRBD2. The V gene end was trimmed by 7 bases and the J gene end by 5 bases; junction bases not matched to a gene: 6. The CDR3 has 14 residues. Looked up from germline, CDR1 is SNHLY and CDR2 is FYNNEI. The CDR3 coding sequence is TGTGCCAGCACTATAGCGGGGGGAATAGATACGCAGTATTTT. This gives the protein CASTIAGGIDTQYF.

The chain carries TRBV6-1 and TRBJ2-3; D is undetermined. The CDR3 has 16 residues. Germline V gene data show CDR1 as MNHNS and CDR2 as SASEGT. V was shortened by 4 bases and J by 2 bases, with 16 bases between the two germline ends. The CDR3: CASSAKSVIPTDTQYF. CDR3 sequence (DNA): TGTGCCAGCAGTGCGAAGAGTGTGATCCCCACAGATACGCAGTATTTT.

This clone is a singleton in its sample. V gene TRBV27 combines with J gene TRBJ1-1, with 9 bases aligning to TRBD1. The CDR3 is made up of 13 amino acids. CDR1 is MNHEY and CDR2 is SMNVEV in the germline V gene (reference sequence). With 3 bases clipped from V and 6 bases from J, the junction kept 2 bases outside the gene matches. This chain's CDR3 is CASSFRDRAEAFF. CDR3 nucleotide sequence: TGTGCCAGCAGTTTCCGGGACAGGGCTGAAGCTTTCTTT.

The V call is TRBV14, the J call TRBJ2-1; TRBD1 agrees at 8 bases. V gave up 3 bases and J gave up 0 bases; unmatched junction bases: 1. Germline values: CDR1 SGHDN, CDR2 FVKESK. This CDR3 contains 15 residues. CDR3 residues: CASSHTGGSYNEQFF. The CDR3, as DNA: TGTGCCAGCAGCCACACAGGGGGCTCCTACAATGAGCAGTTCTTC. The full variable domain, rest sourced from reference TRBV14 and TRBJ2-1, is EAGVTQFPSHSVIEKGQTVTLRCDPISGHDNLYWYRRVMGKEIKFLLHFVKESKQDESGMPNNRFLAERTGGTYSTLKVQPAELEDSGVYFCASSHTGGSYNEQFFGPGTRLTVL.

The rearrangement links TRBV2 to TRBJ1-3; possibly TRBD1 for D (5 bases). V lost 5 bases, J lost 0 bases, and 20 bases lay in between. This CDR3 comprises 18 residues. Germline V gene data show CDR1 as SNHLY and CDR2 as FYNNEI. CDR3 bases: TGTGCCAGCAGTACCGGACAATTTGGCATAGACTCTGGAAACACCATATATTTT. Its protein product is CASSTGQFGIDSGNTIYF.

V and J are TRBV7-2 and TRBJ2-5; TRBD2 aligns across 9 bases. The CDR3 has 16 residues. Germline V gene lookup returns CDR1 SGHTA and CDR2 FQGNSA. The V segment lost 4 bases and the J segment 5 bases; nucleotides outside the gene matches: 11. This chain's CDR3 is CASSSSPAGGRETQYF. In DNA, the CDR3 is TGTGCCAGCAGCTCCAGCCCAGCGGGAGGCCGTGAGACCCAGTACTTC.

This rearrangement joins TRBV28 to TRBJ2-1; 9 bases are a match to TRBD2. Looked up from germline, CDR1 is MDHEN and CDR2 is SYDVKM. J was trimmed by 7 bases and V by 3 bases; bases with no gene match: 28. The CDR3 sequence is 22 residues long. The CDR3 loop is CASSFEIASSGKYGREQNEQFF. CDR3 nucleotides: TGTGCCAGCAGTTTCGAGATCGCGTCTAGCGGGAAATACGGGCGTGAGCAGAATGAGCAGTTCTTC.

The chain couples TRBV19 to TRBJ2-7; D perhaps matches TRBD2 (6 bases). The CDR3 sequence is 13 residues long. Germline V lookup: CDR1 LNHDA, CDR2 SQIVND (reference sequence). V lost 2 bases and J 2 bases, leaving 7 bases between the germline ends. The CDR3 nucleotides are TGTGCCAGTAGTATACGGGGGACCTACGAGCAGTACTTC. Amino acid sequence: CASSIRGTYEQYF.

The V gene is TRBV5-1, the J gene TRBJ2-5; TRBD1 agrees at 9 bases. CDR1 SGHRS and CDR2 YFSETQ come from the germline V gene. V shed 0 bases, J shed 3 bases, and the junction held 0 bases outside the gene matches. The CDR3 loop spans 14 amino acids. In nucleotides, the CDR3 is TGCGCCAGCAGCTTGGGGACAGGGGAAGAGACCCAGTACTTC. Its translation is CASSLGTGEETQYF.

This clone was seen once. CDR3 loop: CASSLTTGAFAYEQYF. CDR3 DNA: TGCGCCAGCAGCCTAACGACAGGGGCTTTCGCCTACGAGCAGTACTTC. This chain links TRBV5-1 with TRBJ2-7, with 8 nucleotides matching TRBD1. Germline V lookup: CDR1 SGHRS, CDR2 YFSETQ. The CDR3 consists of 16 residues. Unmatched junction bases numbered 11, after V lost 4 bases and J lost 2 bases.

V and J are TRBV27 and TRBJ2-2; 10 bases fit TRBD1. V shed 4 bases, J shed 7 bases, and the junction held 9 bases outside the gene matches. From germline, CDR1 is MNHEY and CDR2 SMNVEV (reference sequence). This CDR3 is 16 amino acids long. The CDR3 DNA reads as TGTGCCAGCAGTTCAACCGGGACAGGGGTTGGCGGGGAGCTGTTTTTT. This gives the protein CASSSTGTGVGGELFF.

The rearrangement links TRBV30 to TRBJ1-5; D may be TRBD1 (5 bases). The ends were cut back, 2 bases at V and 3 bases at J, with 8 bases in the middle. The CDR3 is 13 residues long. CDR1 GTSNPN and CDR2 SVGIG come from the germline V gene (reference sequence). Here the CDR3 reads CAWSYRLNQPQHF. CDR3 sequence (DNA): TGTGCCTGGAGTTACAGGCTCAATCAGCCCCAGCATTTT.

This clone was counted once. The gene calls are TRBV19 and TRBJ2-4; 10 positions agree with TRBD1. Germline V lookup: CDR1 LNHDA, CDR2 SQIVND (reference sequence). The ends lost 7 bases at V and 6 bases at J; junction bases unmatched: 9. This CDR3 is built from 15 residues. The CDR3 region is CASTTGGEGGNIQYF. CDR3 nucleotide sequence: TGTGCCAGTACGACAGGGGGCGAGGGAGGAAACATTCAGTACTTC.

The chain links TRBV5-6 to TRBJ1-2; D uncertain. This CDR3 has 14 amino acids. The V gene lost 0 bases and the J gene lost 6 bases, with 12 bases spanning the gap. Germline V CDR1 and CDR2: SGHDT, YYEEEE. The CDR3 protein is CASSLGRGDDGYTF. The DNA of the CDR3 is TGTGCCAGCAGCTTGGGTCGGGGAGATGATGGCTACACCTTC. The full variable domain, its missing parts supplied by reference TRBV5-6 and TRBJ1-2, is DAGVTQSPTHLIKTRGQQVTLRCSPKSGHDTVSWYQQALGQGPQFIFQYYEEEERQRGNFPDRFSGHQFPNYSSELNVNALLLGDSALYLCASSLGRGDDGYTFGSGTRLTVV.

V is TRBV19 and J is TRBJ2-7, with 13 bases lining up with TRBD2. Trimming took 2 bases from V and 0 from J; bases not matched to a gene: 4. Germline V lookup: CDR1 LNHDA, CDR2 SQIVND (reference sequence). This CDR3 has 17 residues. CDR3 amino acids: CASSISGTSGASYEQYF. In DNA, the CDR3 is TGTGCCAGTAGTATATCGGGGACTAGCGGGGCCTCCTACGAGCAGTACTTC.

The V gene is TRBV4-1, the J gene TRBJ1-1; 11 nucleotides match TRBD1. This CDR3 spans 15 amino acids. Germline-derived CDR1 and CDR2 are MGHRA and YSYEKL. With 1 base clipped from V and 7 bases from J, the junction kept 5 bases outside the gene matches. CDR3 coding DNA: TGCGCCAGCAGCCAAGGGGGACAGGGGGTCTATGAAGCTTTCTTT. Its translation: CASSQGGQGVYEAFF.

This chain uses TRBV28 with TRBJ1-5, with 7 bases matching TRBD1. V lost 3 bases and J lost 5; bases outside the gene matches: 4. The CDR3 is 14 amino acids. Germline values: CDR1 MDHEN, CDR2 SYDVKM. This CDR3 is CASSFRQGHQPQHF. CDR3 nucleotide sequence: TGTGCCAGCAGTTTCAGACAGGGCCATCAGCCCCAGCATTTT.